These 24 T cell receptor beta chains originate from one sample sequenced in a study of OX40 agonist ivuxolimab in advanced cancers. The library was built by means of the immunoSEQ multiplex PCR assay. TCRdb took this table from immuneACCESS and kept in-frame rearrangements with V and J called. Such tables lack part of the clones; where checked against another copy, unresolved V genes explain under half of the gap, and the rest is unexplained. The sample includes 20,000 to 25,000 clones, with approximately 80% observed a single time. The ten largest make up around 13% of the sample. The material was CD4+ or CD8+ T cells sorted from blood, obtained in a trial of the OX40 agonist ivuxolimab. The origin of the receptors is an adult with an advanced solid tumor such as melanoma, head and neck, liver or kidney cancer.

The chain is built from TRBV29-1 and TRBJ2-1; a weak D match, TRBD2 (5 bases). The CDR3 loop spans 12 amino acids. V was pared by 2 bases and J by 7 bases, with 9 bases between. Germline CDR1 and CDR2: SQVTM and ANQGSEA. CDR3 in amino acids: CSVELRGNEQFF. Written as DNA, the CDR3 is TGCAGCGTTGAACTCCGGGGAAATGAGCAGTTCTTC.

This chain joins TRBV5-6 and TRBJ2-7, with D possibly being TRBD2 (6 bases). The CDR3 consists of 14 residues. CDR1 and CDR2 (germline): SGHDT, YYEEEE. V was clipped by 4 bases and J by 7 bases, with 18 bases between them. Written as DNA, the CDR3 is TGTGCCAGCAGCCCGGCCTCACCAGGAGGGGAGCAGTACTTC. It yields the protein CASSPASPGGEQYF.

The chain has TRBV6-5 and TRBJ1-4; 10 nucleotides match TRBD1. This CDR3 is built from 15 residues. The trim removed 5 bases at V and 6 bases at J, leaving 6 bases unmatched. Germline V gives CDR1 MNHEY, CDR2 SVGAGI. CDR3 sequence: CASSTDRGPDEKLFF. In DNA form, the CDR3 reads TGTGCCAGCAGTACCGACAGGGGGCCCGATGAAAAACTGTTTTTT.

The chain links TRBV29-1 to TRBJ2-1, with unresolved D. Deletions cut 1 base from V and 9 bases from J, with 13 bases between. This CDR3 is 13 amino acids long. Germline CDR1 and CDR2: SQVTM and ANQGSEA. CDR3 residues: CSVEGSRPLEQFF. The CDR3 DNA reads TGCAGCGTTGAAGGCTCCCGGCCGCTTGAGCAGTTCTTC.

V usage is TRBV6-9 and J usage is TRBJ1-2, with D possibly being TRBD1 (6 bases). Looked up from germline, CDR1 is MNHGY and CDR2 is SVAAGI. The CDR3 is 14 residues long. Trimming pared 3 bases from V and 4 bases from J, leaving 12 bases between. CDR3 in amino acids: CASSYFGDIYGYTF. CDR3 DNA sequence: TGTGCCAGCAGTTACTTCGGGGACATCTATGGCTACACCTTC.

The chain carries TRBV5-4 and TRBJ2-5; TRBD2 matches 8 bases. Germline V gives CDR1 SGHNT, CDR2 YYREEE (reference sequence). V gave up 0 bases and J gave up 3 bases; unmatched junction bases: 1. This CDR3 has 14 amino acids. As DNA, the CDR3 is TGTGCCAGCAGCTTGGCGGGGGGGGAAGAGACCCAGTACTTC. Translating it yields CASSLAGGEETQYF.

The chain has TRBV7-9 and TRBJ1-1; 8 nucleotides line up with TRBD1. V was pared by 2 bases and J by 5 bases, with 7 bases of the junction left unmatched. The CDR3 has 15 residues. CDR1 is SEHNR and CDR2 is FQNEAQ in the germline V gene (reference sequence). CDR3 residues: CASSLTRGPGTEAFF. CDR3 nucleotides: TGTGCCAGCAGCTTAACCAGGGGGCCGGGGACTGAAGCTTTCTTT.

The chain is built from TRBV7-9 and TRBJ2-5; 9 bases line up with TRBD1. The CDR3 is 15 amino acids. Trimming took 5 bases from V and 3 from J; bases not matched to a gene: 7. The germline V gene has CDR1 SEHNR and CDR2 FQNEAQ (reference sequence). This chain's CDR3 is CASSPDRGNEETQYF. The CDR3 bases are TGTGCCAGCAGCCCGGACAGGGGCAACGAAGAGACCCAGTACTTC.

The genes are TRBV4-3 and TRBJ2-7; no clear D gene. V lost 2 bases and J lost 0, with 8 bases in between. The germline CDR1 and CDR2 sequences are LGHNA and YSLEER. The CDR3 is made up of 14 amino acids. The CDR3 sequence: CASSQHRNSYEQYF. The CDR3 nucleotides read TGCGCCAGCAGCCAACACCGGAACTCCTACGAGCAGTACTTC.

The chain combines TRBV13 with TRBJ1-3; D perhaps matches TRBD1 (5 bases). CDR1 is PRHDT, CDR2 FYEKMQ, per germline (reference sequence). CDR3 length: 14 residues. V lost 5 bases, J lost 7 bases, and 15 bases lay in between. The CDR3 is CASSLPTERNTIYF. In DNA form, the CDR3 reads TGTGCCAGCAGCCTCCCGACAGAGCGGAACACCATATATTTT.

The chain employs TRBV21-1 and TRBJ1-6. TRBV21-1 is marked as a pseudogene. CDR3 size: 17 residues. The CDR3 sequence: CASMGGGTPPLNSPLHF. The CDR3 DNA reads TGTGCCAGCATGGGGGGGGGAACCCCACCCCTAAATTCACCCCTCCACTTT.

In its sample, this clone was seen once. The chain links TRBV21-1 to TRBJ2-5. TRBV21-1 corresponds to a pseudogene. There are 15 residues in the CDR3. The CDR3 nucleotides are TGTGCCAGCAGTGGCACGTACACTTTCTCTGAGACCCAGTACTTC. Amino acids: CASSGTYTFSETQYF.

A few counts support this clone. The chain has TRBV19 and TRBJ2-2, with D perhaps assigned TRBD1 or TRBD2 (5 bases each). V was cut by 3 bases and J by 4 bases, with 12 bases left in between. The CDR3 totals 15 residues. Germline assignment: CDR1 LNHDA and CDR2 SQIVND (reference sequence). The CDR3 DNA sequence: TGTGCCAGTAGTATTTCCCGGGGCGGCACCGGGGAGCTGTTTTTT. This sequence encodes CASSISRGGTGELFF.

This clone showed up just a few times. The gene calls are TRBV7-8 and TRBJ1-2, with a weak D call TRBD1 (5 bases). The CDR3 is 13 residues long. Per the germline V gene, CDR1 is SGHVS and CDR2 is FQNEAQ. V lost 5 bases and J lost 4, with 11 bases in between. Here the CDR3 reads CASSPGGGYGYTF. The CDR3 bases are TGTGCCAGCAGCCCTGGGGGGGGCTATGGCTACACCTTC. Together with reference TRBV7-8 and TRBJ1-2, the CDR3 gives the full variable domain: GAGVSQSPRYKVAKRGQDVALRCDPISGHVSLFWYQQALGQGPEFLTYFQNEAQLDKSGLPSDRFFAERPEGSVSTLKIQRTQQEDSAVYLCASSPGGGYGYTFGSGTRLTVV.

This sequence joins TRBV7-9 and TRBJ2-1, with TRBD2 matching over 11 bases. CDR1 and CDR2 (germline): SEHNR, FQNEAQ (reference sequence). The CDR3 spans 16 residues. After removal of 1 base from V and 5 bases from J, the junction contained 4 bases not matched to a gene. The CDR3: CASSLVAGGTHNEQFF. The CDR3 DNA is TGTGCCAGCAGCTTAGTAGCGGGGGGGACCCACAATGAGCAGTTCTTC.

The J gene is TRBJ2-2, the V gene TRBV27; D ambiguous. The CDR3 runs to 14 residues. Trimming pared 5 bases from V and 5 bases from J, leaving 12 bases between. CDR1 is MNHEY and CDR2 is SMNVEV in the germline V gene (reference sequence). CDR3 region: CASSLIPRTGELFF. CDR3 DNA: TGTGCCAGCAGTCTCATACCGAGGACCGGGGAGCTGTTTTTT.

The gene calls are TRBV4-1 and TRBJ2-5, with TRBD1 matching over 9 bases. Germline assignment: CDR1 MGHRA and CDR2 YSYEKL. J gave up 4 bases and V 1 base, and 13 bases lay outside the gene matches. There are 18 residues in the CDR3. CDR3 nucleotides: TGCGCCAGCAGCCAAGGAGAACCAGGGGACAGGGCGGGAGAGACCCAGTACTTC. This codes for CASSQGEPGDRAGETQYF.

The chain carries TRBV11-2 and TRBJ1-1; D remains unclear. This CDR3 has 13 residues. V was trimmed by 0 bases and J by 3 bases, leaving 5 bases between them. CDR1 SGHAT and CDR2 FQNNGV come from the germline V gene. CDR3 coding DNA: TGTGCCAGCAGCTTAGAGCAGTACACTGAAGCTTTCTTT. Protein: CASSLEQYTEAFF.

This clone was recorded a few times. The J gene is TRBJ1-2, the V gene TRBV5-4; TRBD1 is a possible D gene (6 bases). The CDR3 loop spans 14 amino acids. The germline V gene encodes CDR1 SGHNT and CDR2 YYREEE (reference sequence). V lost 2 bases, J lost 5 bases, and 13 bases lay in between. CDR3 residues: CASSLQGDGYGYTF. The DNA for the CDR3 is TGTGCCAGCAGCTTACAGGGTGATGGGTATGGCTACACCTTC.

The chain couples TRBV19 to TRBJ1-5, with D perhaps TRBD1 (6 bases). Per the germline V gene, CDR1 is LNHDA and CDR2 is SQIVND (reference sequence). Trimming took off 11 bases at V and 2 bases at J, with 7 bases between the two ends. The CDR3 loop spans 11 amino acids. The CDR3 nucleotides read TGTGCCGCAGGGGGCAATCAGCCCCAGCATTTT. It yields the protein CAAGGNQPQHF.

In regard to this clone: Other DNA sequences in the same sample also yield this CDR3. The CDR3 protein is CASSVGQNTGELFF. As DNA, the CDR3 is TGTGCCAGCAGCGTCGGGCAAAACACCGGGGAGCTGTTTTTT. The chain is built from TRBV9 and TRBJ2-2, with no clear D. The ends were cut back, 2 bases at V and 2 bases at J, with 7 bases in the middle. Germline lookup yields CDR1 SGDLS and CDR2 YYNGEE. The CDR3 extends over 14 amino acids.

This clone was seen a handful of times. The rearrangement uses TRBV7-2 and TRBJ2-1; TRBD2 aligns across 7 bases. Germline V gene sequence: CDR1 SGHTA, CDR2 FQGNSA. There are 18 residues in the CDR3. V lost 1 base to trimming and J lost 4 bases; unmatched junction nucleotides: 13. The chain's CDR3 is CASSLVAGTTPLYNEQFF. DNA for the CDR3: TGTGCCAGCAGCTTAGTAGCCGGGACTACCCCCCTTTACAATGAGCAGTTCTTC. The whole variable domain, remainder taken from reference TRBV7-2 and TRBJ2-1, is GAGVSQSPSNKVTEKGKDVELRCDPISGHTALYWYRQSLGQGLEFLIYFQGNSAPDKSGLPSDRFSAERTGGSVSTLTIQRTQQEDSAVYLCASSLVAGTTPLYNEQFFGPGTRLTVL.

The chain couples TRBV25-1 to TRBJ1-1; D is unresolved. The ends were cut back, 10 bases at V and 0 bases at J, with 12 bases in the middle. This CDR3 is 13 amino acids long. CDR1 and CDR2 (germline): MGHDK, SYGVNS. This CDR3 reads CATSRGMNTEAFF. CDR3 bases: TGTGCCACCTCGCGTGGGATGAACACTGAAGCTTTCTTT. The full variable domain, its missing parts supplied by reference TRBV25-1 and TRBJ1-1, is EADIYQTPRYLVIGTGKKITLECSQTMGHDKMYWYQQDPGMELHLIHYSYGVNSTEKGDLSSESTVSRIRTEHFPLTLESARPSHTSQYLCATSRGMNTEAFFGQGTRLTVV.

The chain links TRBV27 to TRBJ2-7; TRBD1 matches 7 bases. Unmatched junction bases numbered 10, after V lost 5 bases and J lost 6 bases. CDR3 length equals 14 residues. The germline gives CDR1 MNHEY, CDR2 SMNVEV (reference sequence). The CDR3 loop reads CASSEASPGGEQYF. The CDR3, as DNA: TGTGCCAGCAGTGAAGCGTCCCCAGGGGGCGAGCAGTACTTC.